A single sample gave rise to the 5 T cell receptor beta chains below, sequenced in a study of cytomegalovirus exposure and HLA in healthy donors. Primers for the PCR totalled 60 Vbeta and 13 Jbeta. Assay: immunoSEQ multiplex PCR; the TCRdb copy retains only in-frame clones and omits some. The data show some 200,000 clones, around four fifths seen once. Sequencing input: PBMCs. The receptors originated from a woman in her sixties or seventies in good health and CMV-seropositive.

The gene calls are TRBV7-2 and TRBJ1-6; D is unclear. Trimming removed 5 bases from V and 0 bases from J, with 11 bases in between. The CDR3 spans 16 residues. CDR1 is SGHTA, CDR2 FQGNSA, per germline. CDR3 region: CASSLPVSSYNSPLHF. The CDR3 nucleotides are TGTGCCAGCAGCCTCCCCGTTAGCTCCTATAATTCACCCCTCCACTTT.

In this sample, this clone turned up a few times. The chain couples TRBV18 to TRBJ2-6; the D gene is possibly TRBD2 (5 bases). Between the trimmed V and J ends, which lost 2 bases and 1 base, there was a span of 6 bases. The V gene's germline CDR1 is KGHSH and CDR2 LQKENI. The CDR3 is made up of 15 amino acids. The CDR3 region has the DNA TGTGCCAGCTCACCATGGGAGTCTGGGGCCAACGTCCTGACTTTC. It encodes CASSPWESGANVLTF. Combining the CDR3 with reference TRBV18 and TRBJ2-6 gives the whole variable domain NAGVMQNPRHLVRRRGQEARLRCSPMKGHSHVYWYRQLPEEGLKFMVYLQKENIIDESGMPKERFSAEFPKEGPSILRIQQVVRGDSAAYFCASSPWESGANVLTFGAGSRLTVL.

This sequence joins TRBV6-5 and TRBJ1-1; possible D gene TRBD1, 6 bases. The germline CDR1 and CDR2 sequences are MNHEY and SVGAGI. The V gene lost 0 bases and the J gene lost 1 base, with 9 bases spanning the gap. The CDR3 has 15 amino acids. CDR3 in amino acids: CASSYSGTPNTEAFF. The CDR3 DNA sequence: TGTGCCAGCAGTTACTCTGGGACACCGAACACTGAAGCTTTCTTT.

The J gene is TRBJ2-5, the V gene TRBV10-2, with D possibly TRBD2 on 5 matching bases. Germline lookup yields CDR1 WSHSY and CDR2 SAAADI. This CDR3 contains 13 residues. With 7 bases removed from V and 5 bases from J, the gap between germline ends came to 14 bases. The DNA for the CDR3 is TGCGCCAGCATGGCCCCGGGCGGGGAGACCCAGTACTTC. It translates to CASMAPGGETQYF.

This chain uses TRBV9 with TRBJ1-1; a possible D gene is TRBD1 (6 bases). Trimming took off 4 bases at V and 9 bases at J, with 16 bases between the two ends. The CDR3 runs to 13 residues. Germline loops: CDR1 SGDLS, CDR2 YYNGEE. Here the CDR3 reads CASSLGQTDKAFF. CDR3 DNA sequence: TGTGCCAGCAGCTTAGGACAGACAGACAAAGCTTTCTTT.